A selection of T cell receptor beta chains follows, all from one sample in a study of technical replicates of blood from a few donors. This table comes from immunoSEQ multiplex PCR, and its TCRdb copy is limited to in-frame clones, with some not included. The sample carries 55,000 to 80,000 clones, 85% to 90% recorded once. The specimen sequenced was PBMCs. The receptors were sampled from a human donor in good health. Some clones in this sample may be carry-over from other donors' samples. CDR3s include the opening cysteine and the closing phenylalanine or tryptophan. D genes are given only for firm matches.

j_call: TRBJ2-3; v_call: TRBV20-1; d_call: NA; cdr3_length: 11; cdr3_aa: CSASREDTQYF; cdr3_nt: TGCAGTGCTAGTCGGGAGGATACGCAGTATTTT
j_call: TRBJ2-1; v_call: TRBV5-4; d_call: TRBD2; cdr3_length: 16; cdr3_aa: CASSSGLAGGNNEQFF; cdr3_nt: TGTGCCAGCAGCTCCGGGCTAGCGGGAGGGAACAATGAGCAGTTCTTC
j_call: TRBJ2-5; v_call: TRBV12-5; d_call: NA; cdr3_length: 16; cdr3_aa: CASGLPLTGEKETQYF; cdr3_nt: TGTGCTAGTGGTTTGCCCCTAACGGGGGAAAAAGAGACCCAGTACTTC
j_call: TRBJ2-1; v_call: TRBV5-4; d_call: NA; cdr3_length: 13; cdr3_aa: CASSLPPDNEQFF; cdr3_nt: TGTGCCAGCAGCTTGCCCCCAGACAATGAGCAGTTCTTC
j_call: TRBJ2-5; v_call: TRBV7-2; d_call: NA; cdr3_length: 13; cdr3_aa: CASSLGQGETQYF; cdr3_nt: TGTGCCAGCAGCTTAGGGCAGGGTGAGACCCAGTACTTC
j_call: TRBJ1-1; v_call: TRBV28; d_call: NA; cdr3_length: 17; cdr3_aa: CASSSGRATLPNTEAFF; cdr3_nt: TGTGCCAGCAGTTCGGGCAGGGCCACGTTACCAAACACTGAAGCTTTCTTT
j_call: TRBJ1-6; v_call: TRBV6-5; d_call: NA; cdr3_length: 15; cdr3_aa: CASRDRSSYNSPLHF; cdr3_nt: TGTGCCAGCAGAGACAGAAGCTCCTATAATTCACCCCTCCACTTT
j_call: TRBJ2-5; v_call: TRBV6-6; d_call: TRBD2; cdr3_length: 14; cdr3_aa: CASGLAGAQETQYF; cdr3_nt: TGTGCCAGTGGACTAGCGGGGGCCCAAGAGACCCAGTACTTC
j_call: TRBJ1-5; v_call: TRBV6-6; d_call: NA; cdr3_length: 14; cdr3_aa: CASSSRLSGQPQHF; cdr3_nt: TGTGCCAGCAGTTCCCGATTATCCGGTCAGCCCCAGCATTTT
j_call: TRBJ2-7; v_call: TRBV4-1; d_call: NA; cdr3_length: 14; cdr3_aa: CASSQEGLSREQYF; cdr3_nt: TGCGCCAGCAGCCAAGAGGGTTTGTCGCGGGAGCAGTACTTC
j_call: TRBJ1-5; v_call: TRBV7-2; d_call: NA; cdr3_length: 16; cdr3_aa: CASSLVAGVSNQPQHF; cdr3_nt: TGTGCCAGCAGCTTAGTAGCGGGGGTTAGCAATCAGCCCCAGCATTTT
j_call: TRBJ2-7; v_call: TRBV2; d_call: TRBD1; cdr3_length: 14; cdr3_aa: CASIPDRGLYEQYF; cdr3_nt: TGTGCCAGCATTCCGGACAGGGGGCTTTACGAGCAGTACTTC
j_call: TRBJ1-5; v_call: TRBV7-2; d_call: TRBD1; cdr3_length: 15; cdr3_aa: CASSQGVASNQPQHF; cdr3_nt: TGTGCCAGCAGCCAGGGGGTTGCGAGCAATCAGCCCCAGCATTTT